The rows below give T cell receptor beta chains drawn from one sample of a study of T cells after yellow fever vaccination. From the 5' RACE reads, TCRdb called clonotypes with MiXCR, one entry per CDR3 protein. The repertoire holds about 400,000 distinct CDR3 sequences, approximately 6% seen once, with over 12% in the top ten. The specimen was PBMCs, collected 5 days after the yellow fever booster vaccination. The receptors come from a man younger than 40 who received the YFV17D yellow fever vaccine. The CDR3 runs from the conserved cysteine through the conserved F or W. The order of the fields is clone size, J gene, D gene, V gene, CDR3 length, CDR3 DNA, CDR3 protein. The D gene is left open where the match is weak. Expanded clones get a size class; other rows say once, few or many, or leave the size out.

clone_size: few
j_call: TRBJ2-1
d_call: -
v_call: TRBV7-6
cdr3_length: 15
cdr3_nt: TGTGCCAGCAGCTTAAAAGCCATGGTGCCAAATGAGCAGTTCTTC
cdr3_aa: CASSLKAMVPNEQFF

clone_size: -
j_call: TRBJ1-2
d_call: TRBD1
v_call: TRBV5-6
cdr3_length: 11
cdr3_nt: TGTGCCAGCAGGTTGGGACAGAAGAACACCTTC
cdr3_aa: CASRLGQKNTF

clone_size: many
j_call: TRBJ2-5
d_call: -
v_call: TRBV5-1
cdr3_length: 14
cdr3_nt: TGCGCCAGCAGCTTGCTACAGACCCAAGAGACCCAGTACTTC
cdr3_aa: CASSLLQTQETQYF

clone_size: -
j_call: TRBJ1-5
d_call: -
v_call: TRBV5-1
cdr3_length: 15
cdr3_nt: TGCGCCAGCAGATTAAGGACGGGGAACAATCAGCCCCAGCATTTT
cdr3_aa: CASRLRTGNNQPQHF

clone_size: few
j_call: TRBJ2-3
d_call: -
v_call: TRBV7-6
cdr3_length: 14
cdr3_nt: TGTGCCAGCAGCCCCCAGCTAGGGTTCGATACGCAGTATTTT
cdr3_aa: CASSPQLGFDTQYF

clone_size: -
j_call: TRBJ2-7
d_call: -
v_call: TRBV18
cdr3_length: 13
cdr3_nt: TGTGCCAGCTCAGCCAGGGAGGGGGGCGAGCAGTACTTC
cdr3_aa: CASSAREGGEQYF

clone_size: few
j_call: TRBJ2-6
d_call: TRBD1
v_call: TRBV11-2
cdr3_length: 18
cdr3_nt: TGTGCCAGCAGCTTAGAGGGACAGCACTACTCTGGGGCCAACGTCCTGACTTTC
cdr3_aa: CASSLEGQHYSGANVLTF

clone_size: many
j_call: TRBJ2-1
d_call: -
v_call: TRBV7-9
cdr3_length: 11
cdr3_nt: TGTGCCAGCCTTTGGGAGAATGAGCAGTTCTTC
cdr3_aa: CASLWENEQFF

clone_size: -
j_call: TRBJ2-1
d_call: TRBD2
v_call: TRBV6-2/TRBV6-3
cdr3_length: 19
cdr3_nt: TGTGCCAGCAAAACTCCGGGACTAGCCGGGGTTACGGCGTACAATGAGCAGTTCTTC
cdr3_aa: CASKTPGLAGVTAYNEQFF

clone_size: few
j_call: TRBJ1-6
d_call: -
v_call: TRBV6-5
cdr3_length: 15
cdr3_nt: TGTGCCAGCAGTTACGAGGGGGTCGGTAATTCACCCCTCCACTTT
cdr3_aa: CASSYEGVGNSPLHF

clone_size: many
j_call: TRBJ1-5
d_call: TRBD1
v_call: TRBV3-1
cdr3_length: 15
cdr3_nt: TGTGCCAGCAGCCTCGGACAGGGCCTAAATCAGCCCCAGCATTTT
cdr3_aa: CASSLGQGLNQPQHF

clone_size: few
j_call: TRBJ1-5
d_call: -
v_call: TRBV25-1
cdr3_length: 13
cdr3_nt: TGTGCCAGCAATGCAGGTAGCAATCAGCCCCAGCATTTT
cdr3_aa: CASNAGSNQPQHF

clone_size: few
j_call: TRBJ1-6
d_call: -
v_call: TRBV12-3/TRBV12-4
cdr3_length: 16
cdr3_nt: TGTGCCAGCAGTTTCACCGTTGGCAGCAATAATTCACCCCTCCACTTT
cdr3_aa: CASSFTVGSNNSPLHF

clone_size: many
j_call: TRBJ1-1
d_call: -
v_call: TRBV6-1
cdr3_length: 13
cdr3_nt: TGTGCCAGCGGGAAAGAGGGGAACACTGAAGCTTTCTTT
cdr3_aa: CASGKEGNTEAFF

clone_size: few
j_call: TRBJ2-7
d_call: TRBD2
v_call: TRBV29-1
cdr3_length: 14
cdr3_nt: TGCAGCGTTGGGCTAGCGGGAGCTGGATACGAGCAGTACTTC
cdr3_aa: CSVGLAGAGYEQYF

clone_size: few
j_call: TRBJ2-7
d_call: -
v_call: TRBV7-6
cdr3_length: 12
cdr3_nt: TGTGCCAGCAGCCAGGGGGGGGGCGAGCAGTACTTC
cdr3_aa: CASSQGGGEQYF

clone_size: -
j_call: TRBJ2-7
d_call: -
v_call: TRBV10-3
cdr3_length: 12
cdr3_nt: TGTGCCATCAGTGAGGCTACAGGAGAGCAGTACTTC
cdr3_aa: CAISEATGEQYF

clone_size: -
j_call: TRBJ2-5
d_call: -
v_call: TRBV29-1
cdr3_length: 12
cdr3_nt: TGCAGCGTTGAAGGGGGCGGGGAGACCCAGTACTTC
cdr3_aa: CSVEGGGETQYF

clone_size: -
j_call: TRBJ1-6
d_call: TRBD1
v_call: TRBV9
cdr3_length: 14
cdr3_nt: TGTGCCAGCAGCGAGACAGGGGGTTATTCACCCCTCCACTTT
cdr3_aa: CASSETGGYSPLHF

clone_size: many
j_call: TRBJ1-2
d_call: -
v_call: TRBV29-1
cdr3_length: 11
cdr3_nt: TGCAGCGTCTCCACCTATCAGGGCTACACCTTC
cdr3_aa: CSVSTYQGYTF

clone_size: -
j_call: TRBJ1-6
d_call: TRBD1
v_call: TRBV7-3
cdr3_length: 14
cdr3_nt: TGTGCCAGCAGAACGGGACAGGCAAATTCACCCCTCCACTTT
cdr3_aa: CASRTGQANSPLHF

clone_size: many
j_call: TRBJ2-7
d_call: TRBD2
v_call: TRBV12-3/TRBV12-4
cdr3_length: 13
cdr3_nt: TGTGCCAGCAGAGGACTAGCGGGAGTTGAGCAGTACTTC
cdr3_aa: CASRGLAGVEQYF

clone_size: -
j_call: TRBJ2-1
d_call: TRBD2
v_call: TRBV12-3/TRBV12-4
cdr3_length: 17
cdr3_nt: TGTGCCAGCAGTTCCCCCCCCGGGACTAGCGGTTACAATGAGCAGTTCTTC
cdr3_aa: CASSSPPGTSGYNEQFF

clone_size: few
j_call: TRBJ2-3
d_call: -
v_call: TRBV10-3
cdr3_length: 17
cdr3_nt: TGTGCCATCAGTGAGTCGCGGAGGGGACCCACCACAGATACGCAGTATTTT
cdr3_aa: CAISESRRGPTTDTQYF

clone_size: few
j_call: TRBJ2-2
d_call: TRBD1
v_call: TRBV5-1
cdr3_length: 15
cdr3_nt: TGCGCCAGCAGCTTGGGGGGACAGCGGACCGGGGAGCTGTTTTTT
cdr3_aa: CASSLGGQRTGELFF

clone_size: few
j_call: TRBJ2-7
d_call: -
v_call: TRBV30
cdr3_length: 12
cdr3_nt: TGTGCCTGGATTGCGGCCCCAGGAGAGCAGTACTTC
cdr3_aa: CAWIAAPGEQYF

clone_size: many
j_call: TRBJ2-7
d_call: -
v_call: TRBV5-1
cdr3_length: 14
cdr3_nt: TGCGCCAGCAGCTACCTAAATAGGGGCTACGAGCAGTACTTC
cdr3_aa: CASSYLNRGYEQYF

clone_size: few
j_call: TRBJ2-7
d_call: -
v_call: TRBV15
cdr3_length: 17
cdr3_nt: TGTGCCACCAGCAGAAGTATAGGGGCCTTCTTGGAGGGCGAGCAGTACTTC
cdr3_aa: CATSRSIGAFLEGEQYF

clone_size: -
j_call: TRBJ2-5
d_call: -
v_call: TRBV19
cdr3_length: 16
cdr3_nt: TGTGCCAGTAGGCTCTCCGGGACGGTAGTTCAAGAGACCCAGTACTTC
cdr3_aa: CASRLSGTVVQETQYF

clone_size: few
j_call: TRBJ1-1
d_call: -
v_call: TRBV7-2
cdr3_length: 14
cdr3_nt: TGTGCCAGCAGCTTCGATATCACGAGCACTGAAGCTTTCTTT
cdr3_aa: CASSFDITSTEAFF

clone_size: -
j_call: TRBJ2-1
d_call: TRBD2
v_call: TRBV12-3/TRBV12-4
cdr3_length: 17
cdr3_nt: TGTGCCAGCAGTCCGTCTAGCGGGAGGGCCTCGTACAATGAGCAGTTCTTC
cdr3_aa: CASSPSSGRASYNEQFF

clone_size: -
j_call: TRBJ2-7
d_call: -
v_call: TRBV4-3
cdr3_length: 16
cdr3_nt: TGCGCCAGCAGCCAAGTAGTCCCCGGGGGGCGCAGCGAGCAGTACTTC
cdr3_aa: CASSQVVPGGRSEQYF

clone_size: many
j_call: TRBJ2-4
d_call: -
v_call: TRBV3-1
cdr3_length: 16
cdr3_nt: TGTGCCAGCACACAGAGAGGCCCTCTAACCAAAAACATTCAGTACTTC
cdr3_aa: CASTQRGPLTKNIQYF

clone_size: -
j_call: TRBJ2-5
d_call: TRBD1
v_call: TRBV29-1
cdr3_length: 15
cdr3_nt: TGCAGCGTCGCCTCCGGGACAGGGGGTAAAGAGACCCAGTACTTC
cdr3_aa: CSVASGTGGKETQYF

clone_size: many
j_call: TRBJ2-3
d_call: TRBD1
v_call: TRBV5-1
cdr3_length: 15
cdr3_nt: TGCGCCAGCAGTCCCGGGACAGGGGGCACAGATACGCAGTATTTT
cdr3_aa: CASSPGTGGTDTQYF

clone_size: many
j_call: TRBJ2-7
d_call: -
v_call: TRBV5-1
cdr3_length: 16
cdr3_nt: TGCGCCAGCAGCTTGGCCCCTCAGGGCATAGGGGACGAGCAGTACTTC
cdr3_aa: CASSLAPQGIGDEQYF

clone_size: many
j_call: TRBJ2-7
d_call: TRBD2
v_call: TRBV14
cdr3_length: 15
cdr3_nt: TGTGCCAGCAGCCAAGGGGCCAGCGGGGGAAGAGAGCAGTACTTC
cdr3_aa: CASSQGASGGREQYF

clone_size: -
j_call: TRBJ2-5
d_call: -
v_call: TRBV6-2/TRBV6-3
cdr3_length: 18
cdr3_nt: TGTGCCAGCAGTTACTCCCCGGATAGCGGAAGCCGGAGGGAGACCCAGTACTTC
cdr3_aa: CASSYSPDSGSRRETQYF

clone_size: many
j_call: TRBJ2-1
d_call: TRBD2
v_call: TRBV4-1
cdr3_length: 16
cdr3_nt: TGCGCCAGCAGCCAAGGGACTAGCGGGGGTTACAATGAGCAGTTCTTC
cdr3_aa: CASSQGTSGGYNEQFF

clone_size: few
j_call: TRBJ2-7
d_call: -
v_call: TRBV7-3
cdr3_length: 13
cdr3_nt: TGTGCCAGCAGCCGCAGCCCTATAGACGAGCAGTACTTC
cdr3_aa: CASSRSPIDEQYF

clone_size: many
j_call: TRBJ2-4
d_call: -
v_call: TRBV7-9
cdr3_length: 15
cdr3_nt: TGTGCCAGCAGCTTAGACGGGGGCCGGGATGACATTCAGTACTTC
cdr3_aa: CASSLDGGRDDIQYF

clone_size: many
j_call: TRBJ2-1
d_call: -
v_call: TRBV11-2
cdr3_length: 18
cdr3_nt: TGTGCCAGCAGCTTAATCCTAGCTAGCGAACGAATCTACAATGAGCAGTTCTTC
cdr3_aa: CASSLILASERIYNEQFF

clone_size: many
j_call: TRBJ2-3
d_call: TRBD2
v_call: TRBV10-3
cdr3_length: 13
cdr3_nt: TGTGCCACGGGACTAGCGGGAGGTCCTAGACAATATTTT
cdr3_aa: CATGLAGGPRQYF

clone_size: few
j_call: TRBJ2-1
d_call: -
v_call: TRBV7-2
cdr3_length: 14
cdr3_nt: TGTGCCAGCAGCTGGGGAGGATTTTACAATGAGCAGTTCTTC
cdr3_aa: CASSWGGFYNEQFF

clone_size: -
j_call: TRBJ2-1
d_call: TRBD2
v_call: TRBV7-9
cdr3_length: 15
cdr3_nt: TGTGCCAGCAGCTTTTCACTAGCGGGAGGGTATGAGCAGTTCTTC
cdr3_aa: CASSFSLAGGYEQFF

clone_size: many
j_call: TRBJ2-7
d_call: TRBD1
v_call: TRBV5-1
cdr3_length: 13
cdr3_nt: TGCGCCAGCAGCTTACAGGGGATCTACGAGCAGTACTTC
cdr3_aa: CASSLQGIYEQYF

clone_size: many
j_call: TRBJ2-5
d_call: -
v_call: TRBV10-3
cdr3_length: 15
cdr3_nt: TGTGCCATCAGTGAGTCGGGAAAGGGGGTCGAGACCCAGTACTTC
cdr3_aa: CAISESGKGVETQYF

clone_size: few
j_call: TRBJ1-4
d_call: TRBD1
v_call: TRBV4-3
cdr3_length: 16
cdr3_nt: TGCGCCAGCAGCCAAGCTTCGGACAGGGGGAATGAAAAACTGTTTTTT
cdr3_aa: CASSQASDRGNEKLFF

clone_size: many
j_call: TRBJ1-5
d_call: -
v_call: TRBV6-5
cdr3_length: 14
cdr3_nt: TGTGCCAGCAGTTACGGGGGTGGGAGTCAGCCCCAGCATTTT
cdr3_aa: CASSYGGGSQPQHF

clone_size: -
j_call: TRBJ2-5
d_call: -
v_call: TRBV27
cdr3_length: 13
cdr3_nt: TGTGCCAGCAGTCAGCGGTTACAAGAGACCCAGTACTTC
cdr3_aa: CASSQRLQETQYF

clone_size: few
j_call: TRBJ2-3
d_call: -
v_call: TRBV5-1
cdr3_length: 16
cdr3_nt: TGCGCCAGCAGCTTGGTTCTTGGGGCTAGCACAGATACGCAGTATTTT
cdr3_aa: CASSLVLGASTDTQYF